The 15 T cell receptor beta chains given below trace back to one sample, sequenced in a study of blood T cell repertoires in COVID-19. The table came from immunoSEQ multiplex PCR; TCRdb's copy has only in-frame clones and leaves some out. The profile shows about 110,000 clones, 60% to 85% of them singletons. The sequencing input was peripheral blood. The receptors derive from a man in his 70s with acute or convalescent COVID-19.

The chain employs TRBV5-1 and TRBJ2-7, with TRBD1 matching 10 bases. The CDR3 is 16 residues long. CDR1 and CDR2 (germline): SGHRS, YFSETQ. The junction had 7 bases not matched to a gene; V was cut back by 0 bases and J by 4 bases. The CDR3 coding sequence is TGCGCCAGCAGCTTGGGCGGGACAGGGGCCTTATACGAGCAGTACTTC. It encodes CASSLGGTGALYEQYF. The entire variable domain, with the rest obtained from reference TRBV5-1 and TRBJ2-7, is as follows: KAGVTQTPRYLIKTRGQQVTLSCSPISGHRSVSWYQQTPGQGLQFLFEYFSETQRNKGNFPGRFSGRQFSNSRSEMNVSTLELGDSALYLCASSLGGTGALYEQYFGPGTRLTVT.

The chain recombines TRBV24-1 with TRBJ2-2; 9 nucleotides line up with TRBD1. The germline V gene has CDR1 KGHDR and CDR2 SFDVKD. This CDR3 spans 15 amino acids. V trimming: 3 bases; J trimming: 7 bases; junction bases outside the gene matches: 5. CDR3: CATSDPTGGGGELFF. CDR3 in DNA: TGTGCCACCAGTGATCCTACAGGGGGCGGCGGGGAGCTGTTTTTT.

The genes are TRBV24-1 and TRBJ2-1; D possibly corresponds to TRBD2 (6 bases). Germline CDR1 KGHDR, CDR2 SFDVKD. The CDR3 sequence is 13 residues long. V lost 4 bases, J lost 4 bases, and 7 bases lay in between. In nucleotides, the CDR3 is TGTGCCACCAGTGAACGGGAGTACAATGAGCAGTTCTTC. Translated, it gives CATSEREYNEQFF.

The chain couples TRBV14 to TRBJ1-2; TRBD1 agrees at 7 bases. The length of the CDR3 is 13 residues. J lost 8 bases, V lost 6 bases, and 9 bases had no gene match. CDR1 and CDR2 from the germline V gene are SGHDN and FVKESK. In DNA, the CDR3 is TGTGCCAGCAGTCTAGACAGGGACATGGGCTACACCTTC. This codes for CASSLDRDMGYTF.

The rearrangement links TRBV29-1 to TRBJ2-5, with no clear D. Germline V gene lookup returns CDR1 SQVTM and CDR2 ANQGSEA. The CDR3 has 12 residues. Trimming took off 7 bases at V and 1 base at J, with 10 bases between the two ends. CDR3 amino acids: CSATVPQETQYF. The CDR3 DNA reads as TGCAGCGCGACGGTACCCCAAGAGACCCAGTACTTC.

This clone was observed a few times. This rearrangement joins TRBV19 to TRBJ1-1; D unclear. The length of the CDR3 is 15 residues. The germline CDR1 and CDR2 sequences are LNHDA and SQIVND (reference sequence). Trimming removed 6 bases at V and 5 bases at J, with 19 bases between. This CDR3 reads CASSRVSSRVTEAFF. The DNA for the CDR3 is TGTGCCAGTAGCCGAGTGTCATCTAGAGTTACTGAAGCTTTCTTT.

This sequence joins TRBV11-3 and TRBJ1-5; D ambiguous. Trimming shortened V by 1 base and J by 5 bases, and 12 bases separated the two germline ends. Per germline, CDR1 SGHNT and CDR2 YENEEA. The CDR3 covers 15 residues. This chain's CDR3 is CASSLGGLDDQPQHF. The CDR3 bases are TGTGCCAGCAGCTTAGGAGGGCTTGATGATCAGCCCCAGCATTTT.

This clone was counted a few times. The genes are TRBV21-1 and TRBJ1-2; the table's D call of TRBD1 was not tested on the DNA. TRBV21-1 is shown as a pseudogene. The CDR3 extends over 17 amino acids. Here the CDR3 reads CASSPRQTQALCYGYTF. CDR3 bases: TGTGCCAGCAGCCCACGTCAGACGCAGGCCCTTTGCTATGGCTACACCTTC.

CDR3 sequence: CASSLHMNTEAFF. The DNA of the CDR3 is TGTGCCAGCAGCCTTCACATGAACACTGAAGCTTTCTTT. The chain joins TRBV14 to TRBJ1-1; D gene ambiguous. The V end was cut by 4 bases, the J end by 0 bases, with 6 bases between. The CDR3 consists of 13 residues. Germline V gene lookup returns CDR1 SGHDN and CDR2 FVKESK.

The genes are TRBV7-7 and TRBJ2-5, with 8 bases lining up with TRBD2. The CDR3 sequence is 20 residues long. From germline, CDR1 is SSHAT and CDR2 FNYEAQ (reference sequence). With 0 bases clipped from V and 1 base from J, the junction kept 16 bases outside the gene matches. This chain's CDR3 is CASSLALPTSGSFLQETQYF. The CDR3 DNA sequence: TGTGCCAGCAGCTTAGCCCTTCCTACTAGCGGCTCGTTTCTCCAAGAGACCCAGTACTTC. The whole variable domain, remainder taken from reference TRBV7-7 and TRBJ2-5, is GAGVSQSPRYKVTKRGQDVTLRCDPISSHATLYWYQQALGQGPEFLTYFNYEAQPDKSGLPSDRFSAERPEGSISTLTIQRTEQRDSAMYRCASSLALPTSGSFLQETQYFGPGTRLLVL.

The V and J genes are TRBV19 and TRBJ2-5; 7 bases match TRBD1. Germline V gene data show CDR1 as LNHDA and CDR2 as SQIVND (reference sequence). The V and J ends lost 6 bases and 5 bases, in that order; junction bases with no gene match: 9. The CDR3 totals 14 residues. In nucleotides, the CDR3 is TGTGCCAGTAGCCACTTCGGGGACAGTGAGACCCAGTACTTC. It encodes CASSHFGDSETQYF. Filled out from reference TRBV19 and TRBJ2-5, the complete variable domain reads DGGITQSPKYLFRKEGQNVTLSCEQNLNHDAMYWYRQDPGQGLRLIYYSQIVNDFQKGDIAEGYSVSREKKESFPLTVTSAQKNPTAFYLCASSHFGDSETQYFGPGTRLLVL.

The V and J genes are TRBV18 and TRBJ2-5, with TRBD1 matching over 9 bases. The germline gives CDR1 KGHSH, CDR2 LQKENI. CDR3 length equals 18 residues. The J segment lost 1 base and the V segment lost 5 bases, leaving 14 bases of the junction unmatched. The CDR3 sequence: CASSSGQGTPLGQETQYF. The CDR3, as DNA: TGTGCCAGCTCATCGGGACAGGGCACTCCCTTGGGCCAAGAGACCCAGTACTTC. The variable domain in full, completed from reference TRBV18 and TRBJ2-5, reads NAGVMQNPRHLVRRRGQEARLRCSPMKGHSHVYWYRQLPEEGLKFMVYLQKENIIDESGMPKERFSAEFPKEGPSILRIQQVVRGDSAAYFCASSSGQGTPLGQETQYFGPGTRLLVL.

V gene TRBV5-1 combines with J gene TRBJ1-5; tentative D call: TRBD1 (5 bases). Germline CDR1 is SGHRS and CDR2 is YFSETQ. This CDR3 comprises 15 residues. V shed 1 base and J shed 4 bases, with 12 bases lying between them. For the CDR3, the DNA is TGCGCCAGCAGCTTGAACAGGAGAACGAATCAGCCCCAGCATTTT. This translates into CASSLNRRTNQPQHF.

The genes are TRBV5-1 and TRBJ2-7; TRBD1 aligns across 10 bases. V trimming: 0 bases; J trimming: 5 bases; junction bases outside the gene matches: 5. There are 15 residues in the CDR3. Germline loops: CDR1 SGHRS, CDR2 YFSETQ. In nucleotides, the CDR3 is TGCGCCAGCAGCTTGGACGGACAGGGGGTGGACGAGCAGTACTTC. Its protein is CASSLDGQGVDEQYF.

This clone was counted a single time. CDR3 DNA sequence: TGTGCCAGCAGCCAAGTTCAGGCCGCGAGTTCACCCCTCCACTTT. Translation gives CASSQVQAASSPLHF. The V gene is TRBV14, the J gene TRBJ1-6; D not resolved. V was trimmed by 1 base and J by 9 bases, leaving 13 bases between them. Germline CDR1 SGHDN, CDR2 FVKESK. This CDR3 is 15 amino acids long.